This record looks at one T cell receptor (beta chain) sequence and its context. V was pared by 6 bases and J by 7 bases, with 8 bases of the junction left unmatched. This CDR3 has 15 amino acids. Germline loops: CDR1 KGHSH, CDR2 LQKENI. The sample belongs to a study of blood T cell repertoires in COVID-19. In the authors' methods: Amplification of reference gene primers provided the estimated nucleated cell counts. TCRdb keeps only in-frame clones here, not all; method: immunoSEQ multiplex PCR. V and J calls and clone size follow that table, whereas D and trimming were derived from the DNA. The table includes around 370,000 clones, 85% to 90% detected once. Across fewer than 25 US areas, participants ranged in age from roughly 18 to 95 years.

This receptor was taken from a woman aged 18-29 years who had recovered from COVID-19. Material for sequencing was PBMCs or T cells enriched from blood (not recorded which). The chain couples TRBV18 to TRBJ2-1, with TRBD1 matching over 11 bases. For the CDR3, the DNA is TGTGCCAGCTCCCTGGGACAGGGGGTCGGGAATGAGCAGTTCTTC. It translates to CASSLGQGVGNEQFF.